The clone carrying this TCR beta chain came up a few times. The antigen is unknown. The sample belongs to a study of T cell repertoires in cytomegalovirus infection. About the research overall: CMV epitopes, recently identified HLA-C-restricted and well-studied HLA-B-restricted, were used. Indications came from public TCR beta signatures; they pointed to CMV infection and to a matching HLA type. Overall study results and limits: The study found HLA-C-restricted CMV-specific TCR beta clonotypes dominating the ex vivo response.

This CDR3 has 17 residues. The V end was cut by 0 bases, the J end by 2 bases, with 15 bases between. Germline V gene data show CDR1 as MGHRA and CDR2 as YSYEKL. One entry per CDR3 protein results from TCRdb running MiXCR on the reads. The sample includes around 750,000 distinct CDR3 sequences, approximately 29% of them seen just once. The sequence was collected from a human donor in good health (CMV status not recorded). Some clones in this sample may be carry-over from other donors' samples. Sample: cultured CD8+ T cells from PBMCs, taken from culture after CMV antigen stimulation. V usage is TRBV4-1 and J usage is TRBJ2-3; maybe TRBD2 (5 bases). Here the CDR3 DNA reads TGCGCCAGCAGCCAAGAGGGGTCGGTGAGGGTCACAGATACGCAGTATTTT. This codes for CASSQEGSVRVTDTQYF.